These 16 T cell receptor beta chains were sequenced from one sample in a study of blood T cells in healthy people across ages. Combining a sample-barcoded 5' primer with a J-beta primer mix, a second PCR ran for 7 to 11 cycles. TCRdb reanalysed the 5' RACE reads using MiXCR and keeps one entry per CDR3 protein. In the table there are 750,000 to 850,000 distinct CDR3 sequences, just under 25% of which are singletons. This same sample was also taken into another study, of T cells of mothers and their children.

Sequenced input: blood. These receptor sequences come from a boy younger than 18 in good health.

This rearrangement joins TRBV7-6 to TRBJ1-4, with D possibly matching TRBD1 (5 bases). This CDR3 has 13 residues. Germline V CDR1 and CDR2: SGHVS, FNYEAQ. V lost 7 bases and J lost 8, with 14 bases in between. CDR3 DNA sequence: TGTGCCAGCACGATCGGGACCGGAGAAAAACTGTTTTTT. Its protein is CASTIGTGEKLFF. Drawing the rest from reference TRBV7-6 and TRBJ1-4, the complete variable domain is GAGVSQSPRYKVTKRGQDVALRCDPISGHVSLYWYRQALGQGPEFLTYFNYEAQQDKSGLPNDRFSAERPEGSISTLTIQRTEQRDSAMYRCASTIGTGEKLFFGSGTQLSVL.

This clonotype was seen only a few times. Germline is not matched at one junction end, which may reflect a read error. The chain carries TRBV7-9 and TRBJ2-2; a possible D gene is TRBD1 (5 bases). CDR1 and CDR2 from the germline V gene are SEHNR and FQNEAQ (reference sequence). The CDR3 covers 15 residues. The CDR3 reads CASSLGETRSGELFF. The DNA for the CDR3 is TGTGCCAGCAGTTTAGGGGAAACTCGCTCCGGGGAGCTGTTTTTT.

Here the CDR3 DNA reads TGTGCCACCAGCGGACCGGGTCCTACCTACGAGCAGTACTTC. It translates to CATSGPGPTYEQYF. V is TRBV15 and J is TRBJ2-7, with D unresolved. The CDR3 loop spans 14 amino acids. The germline V and J ends were trimmed by 5 bases and 2 bases, with 13 bases remaining between them. Germline V gives CDR1 LNHNV, CDR2 YYDKDF (reference sequence).

V usage is TRBV13 and J usage is TRBJ2-7, with D hard to call. Germline values: CDR1 PRHDT, CDR2 FYEKMQ (reference sequence). V was pared by 5 bases and J by 0 bases, with 14 bases between. The CDR3 extends over 15 amino acids. CDR3 nucleotide sequence: TGTGCCAGCAGCCCTAGAAAGACAAGCTCCTACGAGCAGTACTTC. The encoded protein is CASSPRKTSSYEQYF. The full variable domain, rest sourced from reference TRBV13 and TRBJ2-7, is AAGVIQSPRHLIKEKRETATLKCYPIPRHDTVYWYQQGPGQDPQFLISFYEKMQSDKGSIPDRFSAQQFSDYHSELNMSSLELGDSALYFCASSPRKTSSYEQYFGPGTRLTVT.

The chain employs TRBV5-1 and TRBJ1-6, with D perhaps TRBD1 (6 bases). Between the trimmed V and J ends, which lost 4 bases and 12 bases, there was a span of 17 bases. Germline V gene lookup returns CDR1 SGHRS and CDR2 YFSETQ. This CDR3 spans 14 amino acids. CDR3 nucleotide sequence: TGCGCCAGCAGCCTCGGGACACTCCTTGGACCCCTCCACTTT. It specifies CASSLGTLLGPLHF.

This clonotype showed up many times. The chain uses TRBV29-1 and TRBJ2-3, with TRBD1 as a possible D gene (6 bases). The CDR3 loop spans 12 amino acids. In germline, CDR1 is SQVTM, CDR2 ANQGSEA. V was cut by 4 bases and J by 1 base, with 6 bases left in between. The CDR3 DNA sequence: TGCAGCGTTGGACAGGGCACAGATACGCAGTATTTT. As protein: CSVGQGTDTQYF.

This chain links TRBV4-3 with TRBJ1-1, with a tentative D call TRBD1 (6 bases). The CDR3 is made up of 16 amino acids. Germline V gives CDR1 LGHNA, CDR2 YSLEER. The ends were cut back, 1 base at V and 10 bases at J, with 22 bases in the middle. The CDR3 region is CASSQAALVDSRGAFF. The CDR3 DNA is TGCGCCAGCAGCCAAGCAGCTCTCGTGGACAGCCGGGGAGCTTTCTTT.

This clonotype was seen repeatedly, ten times or more. V gene TRBV20-1 combines with J gene TRBJ2-3; D remains ambiguous. Trimming removed 6 bases from V and 3 bases from J, with 4 bases in between. The germline V gene encodes CDR1 DFQATT and CDR2 SNEGSKA (reference sequence). CDR3 length equals 10 residues. CDR3: CSAKTDTQYF. The CDR3, as DNA: TGCAGTGCGAAAACAGATACGCAGTATTTT.

This clonotype was observed a handful of times. This sequence joins TRBV2 and TRBJ2-5, with 8 bases aligning to TRBD2. Judging by the DNA end, TRBJ2-7 fits better; the J call may be wrong. Germline CDR1 SNHLY, CDR2 FYNNEI. The CDR3 extends over 14 amino acids. The CDR3 DNA sequence: TGTGCCAGCACCAGTAGCGGGATGTCCTACGAGCAGTACTTC. Encoded protein: CASTSSGMSYEQYF.

The rearrangement uses TRBV7-8 and TRBJ1-4, with TRBD1 identical over 9 bases. The CDR3 covers 15 residues. In germline, CDR1 is SGHVS, CDR2 FQNEAQ. With V trimmed by 5 bases and J by 7 bases, 8 bases remained unmatched. The DNA for the CDR3 is TGTGCCAGCAGCGTAGGACAGGGGAGCGGTGAAAAACTGTTTTTT. As protein: CASSVGQGSGEKLFF.

This clonotype has more than one count but fewer than ten. The V call is TRBV21-1, the J call TRBJ1-4; the table's D call TRBD1 went unverified against the DNA. TRBV21-1 is assigned pseudogene status. The CDR3 is 17 amino acids. The CDR3 spells CATYHPGQGWANEKLFF. The CDR3 bases are TGTGCCACCTATCACCCGGGCCAAGGTTGGGCTAATGAAAAACTGTTTTTT.

The CDR3 nucleotides read TGTGCCATCAGGGGCAGATCCCAATACGAGCAGTACTTC. Translation: CAIRGRSQYEQYF. The chain recombines TRBV10-3 with TRBJ2-7; D uncertain. Trimming removed 6 bases from V and 4 bases from J, with 13 bases in between. The CDR3 consists of 13 residues. From germline, CDR1 is ENHRY and CDR2 SYGVKD.

V and J are TRBV27 and TRBJ2-1; the match to TRBD1 covers 8 bases. CDR1 is MNHEY and CDR2 is SMNVEV in the germline V gene (reference sequence). The CDR3 is 15 amino acids. Trimming removed 6 bases from V and 4 bases from J; junction bases left unmatched: 8. The CDR3, as DNA: TGTGCCAGCAGCGATGGACAGGGAGCTTACAATGAGCAGTTCTTC. Its translation is CASSDGQGAYNEQFF.

The chain is built from TRBV28 and TRBJ2-7, with D unclear. There are 13 residues in the CDR3. The V end was cut by 2 bases, the J end by 7 bases, with 12 bases between. Germline V gene data show CDR1 as MDHEN and CDR2 as SYDVKM. The CDR3 region has the DNA TGTGCCAGCAGTTTAGGGTTCGGTATGGAGCAGTACTTC. Its translation is CASSLGFGMEQYF.

The V and J genes are TRBV2 and TRBJ2-5; 10 bases are shared with TRBD1. The DNA end is a closer match to TRBJ2-7, so the J assignment may be wrong. The CDR3 totals 17 residues. Germline values: CDR1 SNHLY, CDR2 FYNNEI. In nucleotides, the CDR3 is TGTGCCAGCAGTGAGTGGGGGGCCGGGACAGGGGATTACGAGCAGTACTTC. It yields the protein CASSEWGAGTGDYEQYF.

The rearrangement joins TRBV7-2 to TRBJ2-1; TRBD1 aligns across 9 bases. The CDR3 is 15 amino acids. Germline CDR1 is SGHTA and CDR2 is FQGNSA. V dropped 1 base and J dropped 8; count of bases not matched to a gene: 6. CDR3 coding DNA: TGTGCCAGCAGCTTAGTGAGGACAGGGGTCCATGAGCAGTTCTTC. It codes for CASSLVRTGVHEQFF.